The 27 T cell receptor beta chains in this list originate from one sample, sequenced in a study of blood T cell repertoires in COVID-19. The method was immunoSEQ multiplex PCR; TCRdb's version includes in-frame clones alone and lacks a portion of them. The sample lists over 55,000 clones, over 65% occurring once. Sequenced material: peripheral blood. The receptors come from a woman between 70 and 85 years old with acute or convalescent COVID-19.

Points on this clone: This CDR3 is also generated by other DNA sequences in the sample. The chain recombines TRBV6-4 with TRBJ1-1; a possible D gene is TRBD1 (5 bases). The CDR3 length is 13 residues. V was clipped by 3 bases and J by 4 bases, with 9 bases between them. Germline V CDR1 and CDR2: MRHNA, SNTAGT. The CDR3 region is CASSEMGGTEAFF. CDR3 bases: TGTGCCAGCAGTGAAATGGGGGGCACTGAAGCTTTCTTT.

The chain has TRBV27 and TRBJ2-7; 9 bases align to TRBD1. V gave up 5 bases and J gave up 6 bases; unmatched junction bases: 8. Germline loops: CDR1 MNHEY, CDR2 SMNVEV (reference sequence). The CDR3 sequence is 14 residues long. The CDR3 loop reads CASSNIGTGFEQYF. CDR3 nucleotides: TGTGCCAGCAGTAACATTGGGACAGGGTTCGAGCAGTACTTC.

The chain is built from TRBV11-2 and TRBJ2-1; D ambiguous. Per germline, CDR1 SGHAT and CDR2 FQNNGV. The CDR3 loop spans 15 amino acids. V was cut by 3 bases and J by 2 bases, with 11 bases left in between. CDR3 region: CASSLYSVTYNEQFF. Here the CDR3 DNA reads TGTGCCAGCAGCTTGTACAGTGTAACCTACAATGAGCAGTTCTTC.

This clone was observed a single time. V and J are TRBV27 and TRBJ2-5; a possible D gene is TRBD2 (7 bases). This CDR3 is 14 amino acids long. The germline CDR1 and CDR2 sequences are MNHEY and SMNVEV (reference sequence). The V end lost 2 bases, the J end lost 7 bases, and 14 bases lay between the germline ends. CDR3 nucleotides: TGTGCCAGCAGTTTAGTTTTGGGGGGGGCGACCCAGTACTTC. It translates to CASSLVLGGATQYF.

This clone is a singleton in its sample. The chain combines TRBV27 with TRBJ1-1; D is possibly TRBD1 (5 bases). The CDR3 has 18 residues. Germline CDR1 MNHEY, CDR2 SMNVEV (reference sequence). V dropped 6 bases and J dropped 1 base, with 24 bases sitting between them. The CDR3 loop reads CASRSLRPDTKGNTEAFF. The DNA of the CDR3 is TGTGCCAGCAGATCCCTCCGCCCGGACACCAAGGGGAACACTGAAGCTTTCTTT.

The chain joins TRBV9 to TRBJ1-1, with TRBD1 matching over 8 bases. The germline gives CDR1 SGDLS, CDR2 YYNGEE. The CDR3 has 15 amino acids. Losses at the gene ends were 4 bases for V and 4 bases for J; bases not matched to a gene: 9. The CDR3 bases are TGTGCCAGCAGCTCCTCCGGGACAGGTCTCACTGAAGCTTTCTTT. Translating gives CASSSSGTGLTEAFF.

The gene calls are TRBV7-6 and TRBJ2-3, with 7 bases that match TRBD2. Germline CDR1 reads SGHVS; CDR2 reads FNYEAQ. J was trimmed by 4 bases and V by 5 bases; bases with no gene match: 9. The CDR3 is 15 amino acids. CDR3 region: CASSPSGNWADTQYF. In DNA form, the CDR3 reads TGTGCCAGCAGCCCCAGCGGGAATTGGGCAGATACGCAGTATTTT.

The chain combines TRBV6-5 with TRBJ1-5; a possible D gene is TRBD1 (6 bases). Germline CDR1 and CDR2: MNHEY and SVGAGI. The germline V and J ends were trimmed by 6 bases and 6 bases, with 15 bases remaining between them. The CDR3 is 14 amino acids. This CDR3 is CASRGAGRGQPQHF. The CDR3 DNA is TGTGCCAGCAGGGGGGCGGGCAGGGGTCAGCCCCAGCATTTT.

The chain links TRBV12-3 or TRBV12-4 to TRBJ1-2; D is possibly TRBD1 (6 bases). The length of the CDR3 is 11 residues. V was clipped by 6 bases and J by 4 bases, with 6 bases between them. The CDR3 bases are TGTGCCAGCAGGGACAGCTATGGCTACACCTTC. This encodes CASRDSYGYTF.

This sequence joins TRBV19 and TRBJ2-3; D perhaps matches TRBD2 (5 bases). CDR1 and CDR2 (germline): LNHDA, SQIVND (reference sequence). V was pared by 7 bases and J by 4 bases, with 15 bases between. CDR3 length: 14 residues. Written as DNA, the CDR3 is TGTGCCAGTAAAAGTGGACCCGGGGCAGATACGCAGTATTTT. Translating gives CASKSGPGADTQYF.

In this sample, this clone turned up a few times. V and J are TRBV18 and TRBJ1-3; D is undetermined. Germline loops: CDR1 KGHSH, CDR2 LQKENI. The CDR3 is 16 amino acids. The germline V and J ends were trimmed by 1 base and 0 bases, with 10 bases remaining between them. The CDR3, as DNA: TGTGCCAGCTCACCACGGAAGAGGAGCTCTGGAAACACCATATATTTT. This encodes CASSPRKRSSGNTIYF.

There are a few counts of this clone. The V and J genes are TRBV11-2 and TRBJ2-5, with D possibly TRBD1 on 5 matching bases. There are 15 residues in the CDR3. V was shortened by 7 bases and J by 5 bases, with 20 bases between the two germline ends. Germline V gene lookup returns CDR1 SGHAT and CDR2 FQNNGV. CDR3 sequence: CASTILHQGKETQYF. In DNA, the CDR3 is TGTGCCAGCACCATCCTACACCAGGGAAAGGAGACCCAGTACTTC.

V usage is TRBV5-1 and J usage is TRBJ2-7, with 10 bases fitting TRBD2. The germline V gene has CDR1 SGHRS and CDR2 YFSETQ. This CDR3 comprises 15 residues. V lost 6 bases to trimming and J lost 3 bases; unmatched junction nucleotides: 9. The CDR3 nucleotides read TGCGCCAGCACCAAGGGAGGGACTAGCGTCTACGAGCAGTACTTC. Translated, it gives CASTKGGTSVYEQYF.

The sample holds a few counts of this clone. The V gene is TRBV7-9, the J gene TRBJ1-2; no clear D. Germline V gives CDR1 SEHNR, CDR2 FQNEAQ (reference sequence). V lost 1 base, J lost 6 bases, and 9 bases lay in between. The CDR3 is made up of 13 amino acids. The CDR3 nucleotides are TGTGCCAGCAGCTTAGGGATTGGGCATGGCTACACCTTC. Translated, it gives CASSLGIGHGYTF.

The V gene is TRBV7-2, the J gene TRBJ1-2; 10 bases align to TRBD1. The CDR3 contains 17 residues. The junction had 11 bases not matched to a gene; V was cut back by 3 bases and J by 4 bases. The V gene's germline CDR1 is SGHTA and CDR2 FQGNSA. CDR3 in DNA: TGTGCCAGCAGCTTGAAGTCGACAGGGGGCGAGAGCTATGGCTACACCTTC. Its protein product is CASSLKSTGGESYGYTF.

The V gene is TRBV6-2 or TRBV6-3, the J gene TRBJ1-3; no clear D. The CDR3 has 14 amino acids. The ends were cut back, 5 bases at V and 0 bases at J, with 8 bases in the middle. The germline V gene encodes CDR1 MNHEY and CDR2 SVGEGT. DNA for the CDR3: TGTGCCAGCAGTCTCGGTATCTCTGGAAACACCATATATTTT. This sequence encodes CASSLGISGNTIYF.

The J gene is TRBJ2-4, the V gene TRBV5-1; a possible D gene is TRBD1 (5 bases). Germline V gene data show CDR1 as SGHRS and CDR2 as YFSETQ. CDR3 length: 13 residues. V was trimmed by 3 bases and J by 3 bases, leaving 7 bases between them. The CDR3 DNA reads TGCGCCAGCAGCTCCGACAGCAAAAACATTCAGTACTTC. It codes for CASSSDSKNIQYF.

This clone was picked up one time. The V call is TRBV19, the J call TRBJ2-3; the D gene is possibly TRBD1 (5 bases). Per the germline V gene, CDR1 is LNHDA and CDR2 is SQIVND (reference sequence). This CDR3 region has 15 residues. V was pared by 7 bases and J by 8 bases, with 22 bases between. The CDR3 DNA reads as TGTGCCAGTATCCCACAGGACCAGGGTGATAGTACGCAGTATTTT. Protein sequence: CASIPQDQGDSTQYF.

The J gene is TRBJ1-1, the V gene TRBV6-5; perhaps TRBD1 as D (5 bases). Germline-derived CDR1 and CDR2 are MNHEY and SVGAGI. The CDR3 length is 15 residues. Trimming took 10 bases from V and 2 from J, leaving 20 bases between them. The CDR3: CAILRNTGVNTEAFF. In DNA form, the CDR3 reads TGTGCCATCCTAAGGAACACGGGGGTAAACACTGAAGCTTTCTTT.

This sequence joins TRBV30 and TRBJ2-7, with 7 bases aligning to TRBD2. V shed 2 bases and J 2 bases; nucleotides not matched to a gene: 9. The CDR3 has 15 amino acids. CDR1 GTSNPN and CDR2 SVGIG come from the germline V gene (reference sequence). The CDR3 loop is CAWSLPWSGAYEQYF. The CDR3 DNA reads TGTGCCTGGAGTCTACCCTGGAGCGGGGCCTACGAGCAGTACTTC.

CDR3 coding DNA: TGTGCCAGCAGGCCAGACAGGGGGAACACTGAAGCTTTCTTT. It encodes CASRPDRGNTEAFF. J is TRBJ1-1 and V is TRBV6-5; 8 bases line up with TRBD1. The CDR3 loop spans 14 amino acids. Germline trimming cut 6 bases from V and 1 base from J; bases unmatched to any gene: 4. The germline V gene has CDR1 MNHEY and CDR2 SVGAGI.

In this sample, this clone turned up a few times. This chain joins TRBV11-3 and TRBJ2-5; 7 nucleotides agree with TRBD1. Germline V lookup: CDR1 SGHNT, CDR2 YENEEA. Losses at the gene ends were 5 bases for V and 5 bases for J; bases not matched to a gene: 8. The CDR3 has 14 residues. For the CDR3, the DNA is TGTGCCAGCAGCCCAGGGACAGAGGGGGAGACCCAGTACTTC. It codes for CASSPGTEGETQYF.

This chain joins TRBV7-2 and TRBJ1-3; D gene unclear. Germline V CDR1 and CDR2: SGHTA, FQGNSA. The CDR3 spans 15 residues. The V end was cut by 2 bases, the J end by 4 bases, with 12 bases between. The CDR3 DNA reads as TGTGCCAGCAGCTTAAGACGGGATACAGGAAACACCATATATTTT. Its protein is CASSLRRDTGNTIYF.

This CDR3 is CASSLRAGQNYGYTF. The CDR3 nucleotides read TGTGCCAGCAGCTTACGCGCGGGACAGAACTATGGCTACACCTTC. The chain has TRBV7-9 and TRBJ1-2; 7 nucleotides agree with TRBD1. The V and J ends lost 2 bases and 2 bases, in that order; junction bases with no gene match: 5. The length of the CDR3 is 15 residues. Germline CDR1 reads SEHNR; CDR2 reads FQNEAQ (reference sequence).

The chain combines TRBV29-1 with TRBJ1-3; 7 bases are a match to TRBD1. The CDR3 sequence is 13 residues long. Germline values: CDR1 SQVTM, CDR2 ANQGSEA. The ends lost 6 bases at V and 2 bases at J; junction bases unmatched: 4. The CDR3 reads CSVQGDPGNTIYF. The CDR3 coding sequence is TGCAGCGTCCAGGGGGACCCTGGAAACACCATATATTTT.

CDR3 region: CAYETPGSYEQYF. CDR3 DNA: TGTGCCTACGAGACCCCGGGCTCCTACGAGCAGTACTTC. This sequence joins TRBV30 and TRBJ2-7; no reliable D call. The V end lost 7 bases, the J end lost 0 bases, and 13 bases lay between the germline ends. The CDR3 is made up of 13 amino acids. Germline lookup yields CDR1 GTSNPN and CDR2 SVGIG (reference sequence).

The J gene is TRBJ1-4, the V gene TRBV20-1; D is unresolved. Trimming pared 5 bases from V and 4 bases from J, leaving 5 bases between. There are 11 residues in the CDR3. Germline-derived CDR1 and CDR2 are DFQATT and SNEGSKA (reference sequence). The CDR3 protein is CSAVFNEKLFF. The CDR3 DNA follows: TGCAGTGCTGTCTTTAATGAAAAACTGTTTTTT.